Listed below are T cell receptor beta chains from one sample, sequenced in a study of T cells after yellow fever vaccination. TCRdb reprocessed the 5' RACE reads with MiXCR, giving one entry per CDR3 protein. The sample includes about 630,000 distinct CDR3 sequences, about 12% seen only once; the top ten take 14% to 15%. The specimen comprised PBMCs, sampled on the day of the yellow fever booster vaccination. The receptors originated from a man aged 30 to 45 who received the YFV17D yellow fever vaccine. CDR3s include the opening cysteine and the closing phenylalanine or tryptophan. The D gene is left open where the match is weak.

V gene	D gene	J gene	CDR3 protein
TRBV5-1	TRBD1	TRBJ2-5	CASSQDRAKTQYF
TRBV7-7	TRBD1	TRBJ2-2	CASSLEDRESGELFF
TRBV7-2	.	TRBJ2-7	CASSSGTLGEQYF
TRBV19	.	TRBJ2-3	CASRPPGIVSGDTQYF
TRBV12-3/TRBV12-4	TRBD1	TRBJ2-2	CASSLGQSGELFF
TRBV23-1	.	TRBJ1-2	CGAVLGGANYGYTF
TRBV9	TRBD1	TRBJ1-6	CASTSGGSNSPLHF
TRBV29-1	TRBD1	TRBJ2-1	CSVVGQGYNEQFF
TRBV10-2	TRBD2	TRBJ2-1	CASSATGLAGGEQFF
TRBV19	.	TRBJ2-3	CASSIEGLGSTQYF
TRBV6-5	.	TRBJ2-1	CASSYSPYGGNPYNEQFF
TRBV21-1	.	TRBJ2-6	CASSKERNSGRNVSGANVLTF
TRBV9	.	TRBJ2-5	CASSVGSASSQETQYF
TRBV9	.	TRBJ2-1	CASSTSGTWMLNEQFF
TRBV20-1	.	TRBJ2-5	CSARDTLDSQETQYF
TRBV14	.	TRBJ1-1	CASSPRTARNTEAFF
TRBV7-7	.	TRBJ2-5	CASSRNRERDETQYF
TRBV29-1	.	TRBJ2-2	CSVEDRVRGTGELFF
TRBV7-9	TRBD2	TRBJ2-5	CASSLAEAGPETQYF
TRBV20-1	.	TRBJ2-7	CSASDGGRDEQYF
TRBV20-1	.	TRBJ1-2	CSATGGSYGYTF
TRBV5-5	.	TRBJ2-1	CASSLRAGLINEQFF
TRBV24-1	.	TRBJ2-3	CATPGSAPQHTQYF
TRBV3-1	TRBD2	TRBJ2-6	CASSPGTSGSGGANVLTF
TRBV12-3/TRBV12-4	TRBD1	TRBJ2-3	CASSPPGQGIADTQYF
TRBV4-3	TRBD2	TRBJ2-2	CASSQEPPHTSVNTGELFF
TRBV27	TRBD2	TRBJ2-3	CASTSGRARDTQYF
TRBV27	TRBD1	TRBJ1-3	CASSILPPSGTEIGNTIYF